Detailed here is one T cell receptor (beta chain). This entry is derived from a study of patients and donors after allogeneic stem cell transplantation. The CDR3 runs 18 residues. CDR1 is PRHDT and CDR2 is FYEKMQ in the germline V gene (reference sequence). V shed 5 bases and J 0 bases; nucleotides not matched to a gene: 6. In TCRdb, the RT-PCR reads were re-called with MiXCR into one record per CDR3 protein. This table has over 150,000 distinct CDR3 sequences, more than 35% appearing once. V is TRBV13 and J is TRBJ2-3; TRBD2 agrees at 15 bases. This receptor was taken from a human donor who was either an allogeneic HSCT recipient or a stem cell or donor lymphocyte infusion donor (not recorded which). It is not recorded whose cells these are; they may come from a transplant donor. The sample consisted of blood, either unsorted or a sorted T cell fraction (not recorded which). For the CDR3, the DNA is TGTGCCAGCAGCCCCCTCGGACTAGCGGGAGGGAGCACAGATACGCAGTATTTT. Translating gives CASSPLGLAGGSTDTQYF.